Presented here are 6 T cell receptor beta chains from one specimen sequenced in a study of CD8+CD57+ T cells in acquired aplastic anemia. TCR beta VDJ and CDR3 profiles were obtained from a genomic DNA template. A single record per CDR3 protein comes from TCRdb applying MiXCR to the reads. This table has under 150,000 distinct CDR3 sequences, nearly 40% appearing once. Patients selected for sequencing had displayed CD8+CD57+ cell expansion by flow cytometry. Sequencing used sorted CD4+, CD8+, or CD8+CD57+ T cells (not recorded which) from PBMCs. These receptors originate from a human donor with aplastic anemia.

CDR3 region: CAIHQGTNTEAFF. The CDR3 bases are TGTGCCATACACCAGGGAACGAACACTGAAGCTTTCTTT. The chain recombines TRBV10-3 with TRBJ1-1; the D gene is possibly TRBD1 (5 bases). CDR1 is ENHRY and CDR2 is SYGVKD in the germline V gene. The CDR3 totals 13 residues. Trimming took off 9 bases at V and 1 base at J, with 12 bases between the two ends.

On this clonotype itself: Compared with germline, one end of the junction differs, possibly owing to a read error. The chain employs TRBV7-3 and TRBJ1-6; D call uncertain. There are 9 residues in the CDR3. CDR1 and CDR2 (germline): SGHTA, FQGTGA. This CDR3 reads CASSQEAVF. DNA for the CDR3: TGTGCCAGCAGCCAAGAGGCCGTCTTT.

This clonotype appeared a few times. The CDR3 coding sequence is TGTGCCAGCAGCCCTGGACCCATGAACACCGGGGAGCTGTTTTTT. The encoded protein is CASSPGPMNTGELFF. The chain uses TRBV28 and TRBJ2-2; D remains ambiguous. This CDR3 has 15 amino acids. Germline V gives CDR1 MDHEN, CDR2 SYDVKM. With 6 bases removed from V and 1 base from J, the gap between germline ends came to 12 bases.

This clonotype showed up just a few times. The V call is TRBV30, the J call TRBJ1-2; tentative D call: TRBD1 (6 bases). Germline V gene lookup returns CDR1 GTSNPN and CDR2 SVGIG (reference sequence). Trimming removed 4 bases from V and 4 bases from J, with 13 bases in between. This CDR3 spans 13 amino acids. The CDR3 loop is CAWTPGHLYGYTF. CDR3 nucleotide sequence: TGTGCCTGGACTCCGGGACATCTCTATGGCTACACCTTC.

This clonotype was seen many times. The gene calls are TRBV6-1 and TRBJ1-3; weak D call: TRBD1 (6 bases). The CDR3 covers 14 residues. The germline V gene has CDR1 MNHNS and CDR2 SASEGT. V gave up 3 bases and J gave up 7 bases, with 13 bases separating them. CDR3 in amino acids: CASSDGGRGNTIYF. DNA for the CDR3: TGTGCCAGCAGTGACGGGGGCCGAGGGAACACCATATATTTT.

A single count supports this clonotype. V is TRBV20-1 and J is TRBJ2-5; D is uncertain. CDR3 size: 12 residues. Germline V gene lookup returns CDR1 DFQATT and CDR2 SNEGSKA (reference sequence). The germline V and J ends were trimmed by 5 bases and 6 bases, with 13 bases remaining between them. This chain's CDR3 is CSAPKNQKTQYF. CDR3 bases: TGCAGTGCTCCTAAAAATCAAAAGACCCAGTACTTC.